These T cell receptor beta chains were read from a single sample in a study of lymphopenia after photon versus proton radiotherapy. The repertoire was sequenced with immunoSEQ multiplex PCR; TCRdb's copy has only in-frame clones and lacks some. Altogether approximately 70,000 clones are present, approximately 90% being singletons, with the ten largest covering over 10%. Sequences were derived from peripheral blood, sampled from a patient treated with proton-based radiotherapy. The source is a man older than 75 with esophageal cancer. CDR3s include the opening cysteine and the closing phenylalanine or tryptophan. D genes are given only for firm matches. Clone size appears in some rows only: once, few, many, or a class for an expanded clone.

j_call: TRBJ1-1
clone_size: -
d_call: -
v_call: TRBV12-5
cdr3_nt: TGTGCTAGTGCATCCCGGGAATGGAGAGCTTTCTTT
cdr3_aa: CASASREWRAFF

j_call: TRBJ2-7
clone_size: -
d_call: -
v_call: TRBV5-6
cdr3_nt: TGTGCCAGCAGCTTGCCGGGGTACTCCTACGAGCAGTACTTC
cdr3_aa: CASSLPGYSYEQYF

j_call: TRBJ2-7
clone_size: -
d_call: TRBD1
v_call: TRBV10-2
cdr3_nt: TGCGCCAGCAGTGCCGCGGACAGGGGGAGGTACGAGCAGTACTTC
cdr3_aa: CASSAADRGRYEQYF

j_call: TRBJ1-1
clone_size: -
d_call: -
v_call: TRBV7-9
cdr3_nt: TGTGCCAGCAGCTCCTCAGGGGTTGAAGCTTTCTTT
cdr3_aa: CASSSSGVEAFF

j_call: TRBJ1-2
clone_size: -
d_call: TRBD1
v_call: TRBV4-3
cdr3_nt: TGCGCCAGCAGCCAAGACAGGGGGCTTAACTATGGCTACACCTTC
cdr3_aa: CASSQDRGLNYGYTF

j_call: TRBJ1-5
clone_size: once
d_call: TRBD1
v_call: TRBV6-6
cdr3_nt: TGTGCCAGCACTCCCGGGACAGGCTACAATCAGCCCCAGCATTTT
cdr3_aa: CASTPGTGYNQPQHF

j_call: TRBJ2-7
clone_size: -
d_call: TRBD2
v_call: TRBV7-2
cdr3_nt: TGTGCCAGCAGCCCGCGCCCGACTAGCGGGAGGGTAAGCTCCTACGAGCAGTACTTC
cdr3_aa: CASSPRPTSGRVSSYEQYF

j_call: TRBJ1-2
clone_size: -
d_call: TRBD1
v_call: TRBV5-4
cdr3_nt: TGTGCCAGCAGCTTGAACAGGGGGGACGACGGCTACACCTTC
cdr3_aa: CASSLNRGDDGYTF

j_call: TRBJ1-1
clone_size: -
d_call: -
v_call: TRBV29-1
cdr3_nt: TGCAGCGTTGACAACAGGGTAGGCACTGAAGCTTTCTTT
cdr3_aa: CSVDNRVGTEAFF

j_call: TRBJ1-6
clone_size: -
d_call: TRBD1
v_call: TRBV6-5
cdr3_nt: TGTGCCAGCAGTTACAAGGCGGACAGGGGCGGCCACTTT
cdr3_aa: CASSYKADRGGHF

j_call: TRBJ1-6
clone_size: -
d_call: -
v_call: TRBV21-1
cdr3_nt: TGTGCCAGCAGCAAAAGACAGAAGAAAACCGATTATAATTCACCCCTCCACTTT
cdr3_aa: CASSKRQKKTDYNSPLHF

j_call: TRBJ2-5
clone_size: -
d_call: -
v_call: TRBV5-8
cdr3_nt: TGTGCCAGCATTAAGAGTTCGGGGCAAGAGACCCAGTACTTC
cdr3_aa: CASIKSSGQETQYF

j_call: TRBJ2-1
clone_size: -
d_call: TRBD1
v_call: TRBV2
cdr3_nt: TGTGCCAGCGGGGGACAGGACTACAATGAGCAGTTCTTC
cdr3_aa: CASGGQDYNEQFF

j_call: TRBJ2-1
clone_size: -
d_call: -
v_call: TRBV27
cdr3_nt: TGTGCCAGCAGCAGGAGCTCCTACAATGAGCAGTTCTTC
cdr3_aa: CASSRSSYNEQFF

j_call: TRBJ2-2
clone_size: -
d_call: TRBD2
v_call: TRBV5-1
cdr3_nt: TGCGCCAGCAGCATAGCTAGCGGGAGGGGCACCGGGGAGCTGTTTTTT
cdr3_aa: CASSIASGRGTGELFF

j_call: TRBJ1-3
clone_size: -
d_call: -
v_call: TRBV5-1
cdr3_nt: TGCGCCAGCAGCTTGGGGGTCGGAGACTCTGGAAACACCATATATTTT
cdr3_aa: CASSLGVGDSGNTIYF

j_call: TRBJ2-5
clone_size: -
d_call: -
v_call: TRBV4-2
cdr3_nt: TGTGCCAGCAGCGTCCGGGACCAAGAGACCCAGTACTTC
cdr3_aa: CASSVRDQETQYF

j_call: TRBJ2-2
clone_size: -
d_call: -
v_call: TRBV13
cdr3_nt: TGTGCCAGCAGCATATCTACCGGGGAGCTGTTTTTT
cdr3_aa: CASSISTGELFF

j_call: TRBJ1-4
clone_size: -
d_call: -
v_call: TRBV9
cdr3_nt: TGTGCCAGCAGCGTAGGCGTGGGGGGTGAAAAACTGTTTTTT
cdr3_aa: CASSVGVGGEKLFF

j_call: TRBJ2-1
clone_size: -
d_call: -
v_call: TRBV4-3
cdr3_nt: TGCGCCAGCAGCAACGACAGAACCTACAATGAGCAGTTCTTC
cdr3_aa: CASSNDRTYNEQFF

j_call: TRBJ2-4
clone_size: -
d_call: -
v_call: TRBV15
cdr3_nt: TGTGCCACCAGCAGAGGAGGCGGGATAGCCAAAAACATTCAGTACTTC
cdr3_aa: CATSRGGGIAKNIQYF

j_call: TRBJ2-3
clone_size: -
d_call: -
v_call: TRBV4-1
cdr3_nt: TGCGCCAGCAGCCAAGTGACCGGCATGGCCACAGATACGCAGTATTTT
cdr3_aa: CASSQVTGMATDTQYF

j_call: TRBJ1-3
clone_size: -
d_call: -
v_call: TRBV4-1
cdr3_nt: TGCGCCAGCAGCCAAGGGGGGGGTAGAAACACCATATATTTT
cdr3_aa: CASSQGGGRNTIYF

j_call: TRBJ2-3
clone_size: -
d_call: TRBD2
v_call: TRBV9
cdr3_nt: TGTGCCAGCAGCGTAGGTCCAGCGGGAGGAGATACGCAGTATTTT
cdr3_aa: CASSVGPAGGDTQYF

j_call: TRBJ2-7
clone_size: -
d_call: -
v_call: TRBV6-5
cdr3_nt: TGTGCCAGCATCCCGGGCCAACCATGGGGCGAGCAGTACTTC
cdr3_aa: CASIPGQPWGEQYF

j_call: TRBJ2-5
clone_size: -
d_call: -
v_call: TRBV18
cdr3_nt: TGTGCCAGCTCACCAGGACAGCGCCAAGAGACCCAGTACTTC
cdr3_aa: CASSPGQRQETQYF

j_call: TRBJ1-1
clone_size: -
d_call: -
v_call: TRBV6-1
cdr3_nt: TGTGCCAGCAGTCAAAGTCTGAACACTGAAGCTTTCTTT
cdr3_aa: CASSQSLNTEAFF

j_call: TRBJ1-4
clone_size: -
d_call: -
v_call: TRBV6-4
cdr3_nt: TGTGCCAGCAGTGAGCGGCAGGGCGGCGAAAAACTGTTTTTT
cdr3_aa: CASSERQGGEKLFF

j_call: TRBJ2-7
clone_size: -
d_call: -
v_call: TRBV6-5
cdr3_nt: TGTGCCAGCAGACCCCATACACAGGAATCGAGCGAGCAGTACTTC
cdr3_aa: CASRPHTQESSEQYF

j_call: TRBJ2-5
clone_size: -
d_call: TRBD2
v_call: TRBV27
cdr3_nt: TGTGCCAGCAGTCCCTGGACTAGCGGGGGGATCCAAGAGACCCAGTACTTC
cdr3_aa: CASSPWTSGGIQETQYF

j_call: TRBJ2-7
clone_size: -
d_call: -
v_call: TRBV5-6
cdr3_nt: TGTGCCAGCAGCTTGATCGTTATCGGACAGATTGACTACGAGCAGTACTTC
cdr3_aa: CASSLIVIGQIDYEQYF

j_call: TRBJ2-7
clone_size: -
d_call: -
v_call: TRBV2
cdr3_nt: TGTGCCAGCAGTCGGTTCTACGAGCAGTACTTC
cdr3_aa: CASSRFYEQYF

j_call: TRBJ2-1
clone_size: -
d_call: TRBD2
v_call: TRBV7-7
cdr3_nt: TGTGCCAGCAGCTTAGATAGGACTAGCGGGAGGATCCAGTTCTTC
cdr3_aa: CASSLDRTSGRIQFF

j_call: TRBJ2-1
clone_size: -
d_call: TRBD2
v_call: TRBV29-1
cdr3_nt: TGCAGCGTTGAGAGCGGGGGACGTGACAATGAGCAGTTCTTC
cdr3_aa: CSVESGGRDNEQFF

j_call: TRBJ1-1
clone_size: few
d_call: TRBD1
v_call: TRBV2
cdr3_nt: TGTGCCAGCACCGAATGGGGAACAGGGGTTACTGAAGCTTTCTTT
cdr3_aa: CASTEWGTGVTEAFF

j_call: TRBJ2-1
clone_size: -
d_call: TRBD1
v_call: TRBV15
cdr3_nt: TGTGCCACCAGCAGGGCCGGGACAGGGGCCTACAATGAGCAGTTCTTC
cdr3_aa: CATSRAGTGAYNEQFF

j_call: TRBJ1-6
clone_size: -
d_call: -
v_call: TRBV6-1
cdr3_nt: TGTGCCAGCAGTGAAGGCAGGTTTCAGAATTCACCCCTCCACTTT
cdr3_aa: CASSEGRFQNSPLHF

j_call: TRBJ1-1
clone_size: -
d_call: -
v_call: TRBV7-2
cdr3_nt: TGTGCCAGCAGCTTTGCATATGGGGGCACTGAAGCTTTCTTT
cdr3_aa: CASSFAYGGTEAFF

j_call: TRBJ2-1
clone_size: -
d_call: -
v_call: TRBV7-9
cdr3_nt: TGTGCCAGCAGCGCGGTCTATACTGGAAGCTCCTACAATGAGCAGTTCTTC
cdr3_aa: CASSAVYTGSSYNEQFF

j_call: TRBJ1-5
clone_size: -
d_call: -
v_call: TRBV30
cdr3_nt: TGTGCCTGGAGTGGACAGGTCAATCAGCCCCAGCATTTT
cdr3_aa: CAWSGQVNQPQHF

j_call: TRBJ2-2
clone_size: -
d_call: TRBD2
v_call: TRBV5-1
cdr3_nt: TGCGCCAGCAGCCAGAGGGTTGCGGGGGTCACCGGGGAGCTGTTTTTT
cdr3_aa: CASSQRVAGVTGELFF

j_call: TRBJ2-5
clone_size: -
d_call: -
v_call: TRBV5-4
cdr3_nt: TGTGCCAGCAGCTTGGACTACTACCAAGAGACCCAGTACTTC
cdr3_aa: CASSLDYYQETQYF

j_call: TRBJ1-5
clone_size: -
d_call: TRBD1
v_call: TRBV7-2
cdr3_nt: TGTGCCAGCAGCCGGACAGGGTACCGCAATCAGCCCCAGCATTTT
cdr3_aa: CASSRTGYRNQPQHF

j_call: TRBJ2-3
clone_size: -
d_call: TRBD2
v_call: TRBV10-2
cdr3_nt: TGCGCCAGCAGTGGCCCGACTAGCGGGATGGTAAATACGCAGTATTTT
cdr3_aa: CASSGPTSGMVNTQYF

j_call: TRBJ2-1
clone_size: -
d_call: TRBD2
v_call: TRBV18
cdr3_nt: TGTGCCAGCTCACCCTCACGCGGGAGCGGGGGGCCCAGGAAGTTCTTC
cdr3_aa: CASSPSRGSGGPRKFF

j_call: TRBJ1-6
clone_size: -
d_call: TRBD1
v_call: TRBV25-1
cdr3_nt: TGTGCCAGCAGTGAAGTTAGGACAGGGGATTCACCCCTCCACTTT
cdr3_aa: CASSEVRTGDSPLHF

j_call: TRBJ2-7
clone_size: -
d_call: -
v_call: TRBV19
cdr3_nt: TGTGCCAGTAGTACGCGAGTCGGGGTAGGGCAGTACTTC
cdr3_aa: CASSTRVGVGQYF